The clone carrying this T cell receptor (beta chain) was seen at least ten times. Its antigen is as yet unknown. Germline CDR1 reads SEHNR; CDR2 reads FQNEAQ (reference sequence). V lost 6 bases to trimming and J lost 4 bases, with 9 bases between them. The CDR3 is made up of 12 amino acids. TCRdb reanalysed the 5' RACE reads using MiXCR and keeps one entry per CDR3 protein. Of roughly 99,000 distinct CDR3 sequences in the sample, roughly a fifth were seen once. The sample originates from a study of spatial heterogeneity in lung cancer. Study outcomes and limitations: In blood, ubiquitous expanded tumor TCRs appeared more at resection than follow-up.

Stated time point: blood at routine non-recurrence follow-up after resection. This receptor was identified in a male donor with early-stage non-small cell lung cancer. The J gene is TRBJ1-2, the V gene TRBV7-9, with D possibly being TRBD1 (6 bases). The material sequenced was PBMCs, taken at follow-up. The CDR3 spells CASSSTGYGYTF. CDR3 sequence (DNA): TGTGCCAGCAGTTCGACAGGCTATGGCTACACCTTC.